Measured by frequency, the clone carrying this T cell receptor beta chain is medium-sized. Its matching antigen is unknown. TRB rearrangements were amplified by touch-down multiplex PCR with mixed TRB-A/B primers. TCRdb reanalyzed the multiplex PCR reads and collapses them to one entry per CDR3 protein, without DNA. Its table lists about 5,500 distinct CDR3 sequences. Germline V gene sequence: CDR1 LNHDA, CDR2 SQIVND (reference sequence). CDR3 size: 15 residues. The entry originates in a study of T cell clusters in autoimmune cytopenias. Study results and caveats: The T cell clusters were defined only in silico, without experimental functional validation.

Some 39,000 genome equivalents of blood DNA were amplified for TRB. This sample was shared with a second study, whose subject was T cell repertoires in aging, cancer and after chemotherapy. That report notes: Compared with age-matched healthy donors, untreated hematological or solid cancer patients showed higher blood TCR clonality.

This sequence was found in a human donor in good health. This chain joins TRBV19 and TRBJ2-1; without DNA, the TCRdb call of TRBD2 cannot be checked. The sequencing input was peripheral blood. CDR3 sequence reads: CASRSGTHRSNEQFF.